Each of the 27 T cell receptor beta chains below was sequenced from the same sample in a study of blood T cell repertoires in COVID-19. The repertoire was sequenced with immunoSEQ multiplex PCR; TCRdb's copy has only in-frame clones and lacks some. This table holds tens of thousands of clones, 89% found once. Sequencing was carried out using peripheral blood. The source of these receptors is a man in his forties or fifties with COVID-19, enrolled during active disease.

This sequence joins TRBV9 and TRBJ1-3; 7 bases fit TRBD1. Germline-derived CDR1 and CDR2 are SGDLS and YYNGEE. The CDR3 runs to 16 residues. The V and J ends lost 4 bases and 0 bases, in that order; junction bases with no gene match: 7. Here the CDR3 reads CASSPRRTGSGNTIYF. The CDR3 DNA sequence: TGTGCCAGCAGCCCGCGCCGGACAGGCTCTGGAAACACCATATATTTT.

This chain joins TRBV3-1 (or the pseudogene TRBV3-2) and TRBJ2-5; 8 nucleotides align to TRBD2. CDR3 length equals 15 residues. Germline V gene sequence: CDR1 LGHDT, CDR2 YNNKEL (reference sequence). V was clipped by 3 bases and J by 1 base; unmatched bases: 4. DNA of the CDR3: TGTGCCAGCAGCCAGGCAACTAGCGGCCAAGAGACCCAGTACTTC. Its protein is CASSQATSGQETQYF.

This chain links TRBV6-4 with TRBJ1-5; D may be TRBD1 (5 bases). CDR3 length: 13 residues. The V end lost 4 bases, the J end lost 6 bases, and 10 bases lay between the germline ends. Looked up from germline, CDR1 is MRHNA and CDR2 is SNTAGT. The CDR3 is CASSVREGQPQHF. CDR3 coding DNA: TGTGCCAGCAGTGTCAGGGAGGGTCAGCCCCAGCATTTT.

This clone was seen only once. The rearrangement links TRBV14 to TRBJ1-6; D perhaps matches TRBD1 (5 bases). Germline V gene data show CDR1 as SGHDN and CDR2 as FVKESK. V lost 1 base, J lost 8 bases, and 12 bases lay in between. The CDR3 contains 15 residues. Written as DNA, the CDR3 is TGTGCCAGCAGCCAAGCTCGCGGGGGGTATTCACCCCTCCACTTT. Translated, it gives CASSQARGGYSPLHF.

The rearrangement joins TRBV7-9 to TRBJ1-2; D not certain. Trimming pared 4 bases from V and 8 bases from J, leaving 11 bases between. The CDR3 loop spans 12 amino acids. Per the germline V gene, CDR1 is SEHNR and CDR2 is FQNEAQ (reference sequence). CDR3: CASSSPIPGYTF. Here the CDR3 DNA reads TGTGCCAGCAGCTCACCTATACCGGGCTACACCTTC.

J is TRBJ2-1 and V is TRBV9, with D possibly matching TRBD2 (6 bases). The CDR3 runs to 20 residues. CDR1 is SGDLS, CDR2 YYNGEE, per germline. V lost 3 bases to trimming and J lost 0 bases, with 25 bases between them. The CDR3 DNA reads TGTGCCAGCAGCGGGGGCCTGGTAGCGGATCACTCGAGCTCCTACAATGAGCAGTTCTTC. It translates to CASSGGLVADHSSSYNEQFF.

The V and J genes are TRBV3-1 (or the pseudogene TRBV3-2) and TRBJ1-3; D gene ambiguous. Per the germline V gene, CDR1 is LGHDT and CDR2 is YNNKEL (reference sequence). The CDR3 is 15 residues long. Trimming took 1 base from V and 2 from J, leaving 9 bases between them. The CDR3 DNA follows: TGTGCCAGCAGCCAAGTGTTAGTAGCTGGAAACACCATATATTTT. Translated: CASSQVLVAGNTIYF.

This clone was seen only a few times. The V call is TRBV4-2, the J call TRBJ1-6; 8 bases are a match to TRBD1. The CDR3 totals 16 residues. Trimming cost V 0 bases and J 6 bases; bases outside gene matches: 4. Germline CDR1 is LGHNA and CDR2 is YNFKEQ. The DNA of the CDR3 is TGTGCCAGCAGCCAAGAAAGAGGGACAGGTAATTCACCCCTCCACTTT. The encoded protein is CASSQERGTGNSPLHF.

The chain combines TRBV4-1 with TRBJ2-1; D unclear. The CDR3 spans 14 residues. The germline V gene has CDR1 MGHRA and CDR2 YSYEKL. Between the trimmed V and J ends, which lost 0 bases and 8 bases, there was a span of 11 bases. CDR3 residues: CASSQDFRVDEQFF. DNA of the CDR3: TGCGCCAGCAGCCAAGATTTCCGAGTGGATGAGCAGTTCTTC.

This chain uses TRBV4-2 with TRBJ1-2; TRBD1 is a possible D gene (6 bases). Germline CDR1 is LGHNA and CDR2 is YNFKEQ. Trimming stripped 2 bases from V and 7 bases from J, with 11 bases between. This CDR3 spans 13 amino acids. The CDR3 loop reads CASSQRGAGGYTF. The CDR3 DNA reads TGTGCCAGCAGCCAACGGGGGGCGGGTGGCTACACCTTC.

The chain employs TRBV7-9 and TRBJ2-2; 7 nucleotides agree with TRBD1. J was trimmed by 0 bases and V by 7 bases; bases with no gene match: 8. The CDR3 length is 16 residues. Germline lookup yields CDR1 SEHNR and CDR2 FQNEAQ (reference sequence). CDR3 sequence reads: CASTAQGWSNTGELFF. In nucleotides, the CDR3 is TGTGCCAGCACGGCACAGGGGTGGTCGAACACCGGGGAGCTGTTTTTT.

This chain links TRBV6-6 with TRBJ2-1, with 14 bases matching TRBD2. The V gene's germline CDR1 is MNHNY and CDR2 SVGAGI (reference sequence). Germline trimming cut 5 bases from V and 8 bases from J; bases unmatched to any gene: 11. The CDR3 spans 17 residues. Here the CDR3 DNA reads TGTGCCAGCAGTCTTAGACTAGCGGGGGGGCCGGGGGATGAGCAGTTCTTC. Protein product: CASSLRLAGGPGDEQFF.

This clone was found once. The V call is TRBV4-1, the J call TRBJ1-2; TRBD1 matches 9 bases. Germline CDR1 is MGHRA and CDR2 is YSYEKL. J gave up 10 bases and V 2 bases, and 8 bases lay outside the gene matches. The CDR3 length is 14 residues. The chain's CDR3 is CASSQFDRGTDYTF. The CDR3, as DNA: TGCGCCAGCAGCCAATTTGACAGGGGGACAGACTACACCTTC.

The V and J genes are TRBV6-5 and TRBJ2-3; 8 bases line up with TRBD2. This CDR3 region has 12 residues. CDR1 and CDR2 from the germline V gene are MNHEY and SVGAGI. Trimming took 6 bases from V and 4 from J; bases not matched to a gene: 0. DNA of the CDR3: TGTGCCAGCAGCGGGGGGGCAGATACGCAGTATTTT. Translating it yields CASSGGADTQYF.

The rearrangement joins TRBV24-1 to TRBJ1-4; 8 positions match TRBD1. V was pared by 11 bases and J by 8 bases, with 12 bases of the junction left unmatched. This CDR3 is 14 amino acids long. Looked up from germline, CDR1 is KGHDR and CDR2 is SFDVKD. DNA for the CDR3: TGTGCCAGGCATTACAGGGGGGTTGGAGAAAAACTGTTTTTT. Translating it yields CARHYRGVGEKLFF.

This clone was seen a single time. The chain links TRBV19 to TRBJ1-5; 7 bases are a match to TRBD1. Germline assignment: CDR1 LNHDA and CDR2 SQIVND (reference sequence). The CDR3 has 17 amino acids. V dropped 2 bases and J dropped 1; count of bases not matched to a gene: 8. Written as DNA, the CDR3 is TGTGCCAGTAGTATAACAGGGGTTCCTTCAAGCAATCAGCCCCAGCATTTT. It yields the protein CASSITGVPSSNQPQHF.

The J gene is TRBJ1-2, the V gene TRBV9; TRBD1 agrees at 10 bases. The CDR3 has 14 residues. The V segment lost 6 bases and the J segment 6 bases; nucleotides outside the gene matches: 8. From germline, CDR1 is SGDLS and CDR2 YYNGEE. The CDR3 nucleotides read TGTGCCAGCACCTCGGGACAGGGGCGAAATGGCTACACCTTC. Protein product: CASTSGQGRNGYTF.

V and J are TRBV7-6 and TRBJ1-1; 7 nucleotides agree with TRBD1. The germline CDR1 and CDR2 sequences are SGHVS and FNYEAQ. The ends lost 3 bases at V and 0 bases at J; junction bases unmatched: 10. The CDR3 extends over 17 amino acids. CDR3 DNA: TGTGCCAGCAGCTTCCAAGCAGGACAGGTCCTGAACACTGAAGCTTTCTTT. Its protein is CASSFQAGQVLNTEAFF.

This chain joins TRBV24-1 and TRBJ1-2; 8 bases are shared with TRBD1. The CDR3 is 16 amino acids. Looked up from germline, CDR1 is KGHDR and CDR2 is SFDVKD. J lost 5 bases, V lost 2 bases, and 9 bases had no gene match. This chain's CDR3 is CATSDSTTGVKYGYTF. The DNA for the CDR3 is TGTGCCACCAGTGATTCTACGACAGGGGTAAAGTATGGCTACACCTTC.

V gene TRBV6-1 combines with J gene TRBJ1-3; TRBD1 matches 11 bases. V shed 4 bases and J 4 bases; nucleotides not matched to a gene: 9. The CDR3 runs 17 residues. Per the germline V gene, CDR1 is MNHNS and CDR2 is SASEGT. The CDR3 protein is CASSGQDRGLVGNTIYF. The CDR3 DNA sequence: TGTGCCAGCAGTGGGCAGGACAGGGGGCTTGTCGGAAACACCATATATTTT.

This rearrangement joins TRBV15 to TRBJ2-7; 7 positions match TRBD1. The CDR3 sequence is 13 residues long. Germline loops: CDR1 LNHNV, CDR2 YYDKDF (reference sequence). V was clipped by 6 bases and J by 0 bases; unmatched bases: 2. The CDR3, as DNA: TGTGCCACCAGAAGGGACAGCTCCTACGAGCAGTACTTC. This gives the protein CATRRDSSYEQYF.

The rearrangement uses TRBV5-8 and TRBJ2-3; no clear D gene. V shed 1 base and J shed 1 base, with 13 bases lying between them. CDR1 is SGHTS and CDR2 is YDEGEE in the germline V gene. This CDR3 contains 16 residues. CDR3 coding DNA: TGTGCCAGCAGCTTGCGGATTTCCCTAGGCACAGATACGCAGTATTTT. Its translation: CASSLRISLGTDTQYF.

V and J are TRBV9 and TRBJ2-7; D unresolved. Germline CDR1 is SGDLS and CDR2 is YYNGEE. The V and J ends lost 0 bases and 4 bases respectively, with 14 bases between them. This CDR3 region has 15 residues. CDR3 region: CASSVDPTIGYEQYF. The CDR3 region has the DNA TGTGCCAGCAGCGTAGATCCAACGATCGGGTACGAGCAGTACTTC.

CDR3 coding DNA: TGTGCCAGTAGCTCCTCCGGAGGGGTAAGCAATCAGCCCCAGCATTTT. As protein: CASSSSGGVSNQPQHF. V and J are TRBV19 and TRBJ1-5, with D possibly being TRBD1 (5 bases). Germline loops: CDR1 LNHDA, CDR2 SQIVND (reference sequence). V dropped 6 bases and J dropped 1 base, with 16 bases sitting between them. The CDR3 contains 16 residues.

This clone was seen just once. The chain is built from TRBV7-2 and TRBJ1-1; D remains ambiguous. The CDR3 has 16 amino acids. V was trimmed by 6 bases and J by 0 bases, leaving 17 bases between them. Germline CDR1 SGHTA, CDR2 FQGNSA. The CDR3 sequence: CASRRVGGFMNTEAFF. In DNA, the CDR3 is TGTGCCAGCAGGAGAGTTGGCGGCTTCATGAACACTGAAGCTTTCTTT.

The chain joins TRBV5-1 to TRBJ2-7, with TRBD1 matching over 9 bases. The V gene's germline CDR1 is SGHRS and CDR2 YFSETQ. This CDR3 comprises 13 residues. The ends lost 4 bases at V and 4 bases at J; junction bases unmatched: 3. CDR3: CASSRGQGYEQYF. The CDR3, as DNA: TGCGCCAGCAGCCGGGGACAGGGATACGAGCAGTACTTC. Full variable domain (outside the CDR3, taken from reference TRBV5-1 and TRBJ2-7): KAGVTQTPRYLIKTRGQQVTLSCSPISGHRSVSWYQQTPGQGLQFLFEYFSETQRNKGNFPGRFSGRQFSNSRSEMNVSTLELGDSALYLCASSRGQGYEQYFGPGTRLTVT.

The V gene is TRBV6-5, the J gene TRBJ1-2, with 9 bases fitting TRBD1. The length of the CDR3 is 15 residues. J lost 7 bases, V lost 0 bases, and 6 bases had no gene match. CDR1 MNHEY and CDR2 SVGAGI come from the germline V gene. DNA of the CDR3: TGTGCCAGCAGTTACTCGCCCGGGACAGGGAGTGGCTACACCTTC. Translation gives CASSYSPGTGSGYTF.